This T cell receptor beta chain derives from a study of technical replicates of blood from a handful of donors. V lost 9 bases to trimming and J lost 6 bases, with 24 bases between them. Germline values: CDR1 SGHAT, CDR2 FQNNGV. The CDR3 has 15 amino acids. TCRdb's table, derived via immunoSEQ multiplex PCR, lists solely in-frame clones and lacks some. The sample has roughly 82,000 clones; over 80% are singletons. This clone has only one observation. The chain combines TRBV11-2 with TRBJ2-7, with D perhaps matching TRBD1 (5 bases). The receptor comes from a human donor in good health. The sample comprised T cells isolated from PBMCs. The CDR3 protein is CASPTPRDIWGEQYF. The DNA for the CDR3 is TGTGCCAGTCCCACACCCAGGGATATTTGGGGCGAGCAGTACTTC.